The TCR beta chain described here comes from a study of CD8 T cells in ankylosing spondylitis. Study results and caveats: Blood from ankylosing spondylitis patients appeared to carry a characteristic eight-variant TCR beta motif.

This clonotype was seen a few times. Its target is unknown. TCRdb itself ran the 5' RACE reads through MiXCR, one entry per CDR3 protein. The sample yields roughly 670,000 distinct CDR3 sequences, around 20% seen once. This TCR was recovered from a male donor with ankylosing spondylitis. The sequenced sample was blood, either unsorted or a sorted T cell fraction (not recorded which).

The CDR3 sequence: CASSLSQFYEQYF. CDR3 DNA sequence: TGTGCCAGCAGCTTATCACAGTTCTACGAGCAGTACTTC. This sequence joins TRBV7-8 and TRBJ2-7; D gene unclear. The germline V and J ends were trimmed by 2 bases and 3 bases, with 8 bases remaining between them. Germline CDR1 reads SGHVS; CDR2 reads FQNEAQ. CDR3 size: 13 residues.